This is a list of T cell receptor beta chains from one sample in a study of Graves' ophthalmopathy and Graves' hyperthyroidism. TCRdb analysed the multiplex PCR reads with MiXCR anew, one entry per CDR3 protein. The profile shows 450,000 or so distinct CDR3 sequences, over 13% of them singletons. The sample taken for sequencing was blood. The receptors come from a woman aged 25 to 39 with Graves' ophthalmopathy. Both conserved end residues are part of each CDR3. Each record gives: V gene, clone size, CDR3 protein. Only some rows state a clone size, as once, few, many or a class for expanded clones.

TRBV11-2,NA,CASSLTGAQYF
TRBV3-1,many,CASSLQGAPTGYTF
TRBV29-1,many,CSVVSGKNYGYTF
TRBV20-1,many,CSARELGQGAAPYNSPLHF
TRBV29-1,many,CSVALTVQETQYF
TRBV12-3/TRBV12-4,many,CASSTGWEAFF
TRBV12-3/TRBV12-4,many,CASSSHLGAEAFF
TRBV5-1,few,CASSRDRALRSYEQYF
TRBV7-2,many,CASSLWTRAEETQYF
TRBV6-7,NA,CASDEGGQPQHF
TRBV6-1,many,CASSEAMGGATQPQHF
TRBV12-3/TRBV12-4,NA,CASSLVRPLNTEAFF
TRBV6-5,many,CASSYDYAYEQYF
TRBV6-1,many,CASRVFGESTGELFF
TRBV12-5,many,CASGLPMTQGETQYF
TRBV6-1,many,CASRDRSFYEQYF
TRBV3-1,once,CASSPRQEQYF
TRBV20-1,many,CSAWIGVSYEQYF
TRBV30,few,CAWRSMGGYGYTF
TRBV12-3/TRBV12-4,NA,CASSSRLAEVPGELFF
TRBV20-1,many,CSARDGDRGGYEQYF
TRBV6-5,many,CASSYGGYNSPLHF
TRBV6-2/TRBV6-3,many,CASTLGGEAFF
TRBV12-3/TRBV12-4,many,CASSLSSGDYSNQPQHF
TRBV12-3/TRBV12-4,many,CGSSLGPTGGNQPQHF
TRBV12-3/TRBV12-4,many,CASRRQGVVTEAFF
TRBV4-1,NA,CASSHGAGDETQYF
TRBV6-1,many,CASSEEATEDEQYF
TRBV6-1,NA,CASSPVRGVNTEAFF
TRBV4-1,NA,CASSQIYSNQPQHF
TRBV11-2,many,CASSWGDSALFYGYTF
TRBV29-1,many,CSVRGGGKGYEQYF
TRBV5-1,few,CASSGGIYRGDTGELFF
TRBV3-1,few,CASSQDMNQPQHF
TRBV7-2,many,CASSLPGHQDEQYF
TRBV28,many,CASSTPTGFWTGELFF
TRBV4-1,NA,CASSQDPEGGRFTEAFF
TRBV6-1,many,CASSDPGAEGTQYF
TRBV20-1,many,CSARDPGGGTLGEQYF
TRBV6-5,many,CASSFGRGSTDTQYF